Listed here are 31 T cell receptor beta chains from one sample, sequenced in a study of vaccination and CD4 T cells after COVID-19. Treatment specified: roughly 10-day PBMC culture with coronavirus spike peptide pools or control peptides (ViraFEST assay). These receptors' targets are unknown. CD4+ T cells that had been cultured provided DNA sequenced with the Oncomine TCR Beta short-read assay. MiXCR was run by TCRdb on the PCR reads, yielding one entry per CDR3 protein. The table includes almost 20,000 distinct CDR3 sequences, roughly 50% detected once. Specimen: CD4+ T cells from blood, cultured in vitro. These receptors were collected from a human donor who had recovered from COVID-19.

This chain uses TRBV28 with TRBJ1-6; D unresolved. CDR3 length: 11 residues. In germline, CDR1 is MDHEN, CDR2 SYDVKM. V lost 6 bases and J lost 7, with 4 bases in between. CDR3 in DNA: TGTGCCAGCAGGCTCAATTCACCCCTCCACTTT. This sequence encodes CASRLNSPLHF.

On this clonotype itself: One end of the junction does not line up with germline, which may come from a read error. The J gene is TRBJ2-1, the V gene TRBV7-7; possibly TRBD2 for D (6 bases). CDR1 is SSHAT and CDR2 is FNYEAQ in the germline V gene (reference sequence). The CDR3 spans 14 residues. CDR3 sequence (DNA): TGTGCTAGCAGCTTGGGTGCGGGGTCCGATGAGCAGTTCTTC. Protein: CASSLGAGSDEQFF.

The rearrangement links TRBV2 to TRBJ2-4, with TRBD2 matching over 9 bases. The V gene end was trimmed by 4 bases and the J gene end by 7 bases; junction bases not matched to a gene: 8. Germline V gene data show CDR1 as SNHLY and CDR2 as FYNNEI. The CDR3 is 15 residues long. CDR3 residues: CASSGTSGSRNIQYF. DNA for the CDR3: TGTGCCAGCAGTGGTACTAGCGGGTCAAGGAACATTCAGTACTTC.

This clonotype has a handful of counts. V is TRBV20-1 and J is TRBJ1-1; no reliable D call. The CDR3 contains 12 residues. Germline V gene data show CDR1 as DFQATT and CDR2 as SNEGSKA (reference sequence). V lost 6 bases and J lost 1, with 9 bases in between. The CDR3 is CSASKGNTEAFF. CDR3 nucleotide sequence: TGCAGTGCCTCAAAGGGGAACACTGAAGCTTTCTTT.

CDR3 sequence (DNA): TGTGCCAGCAGTTCTACCGGGGACCCCAGGGAATCCCAGCATTTT. Translation: CASSSTGDPRESQHF. The chain links TRBV12-3 or TRBV12-4 to TRBJ1-5; D is possibly TRBD1 (5 bases). Trimming stripped 4 bases from V and 11 bases from J, with 21 bases between. The CDR3 sequence is 15 residues long.

The rearrangement links TRBV6-2 or TRBV6-3 to TRBJ1-5, with D perhaps matching TRBD1 (5 bases). From germline, CDR1 is MNHEY and CDR2 SVGEGT. The CDR3 is 15 amino acids. Trimming shortened V by 3 bases and J by 3 bases, and 12 bases separated the two germline ends. The CDR3 DNA follows: TGTGCCAGCAGTTATGGGGGAGGAACCAATCAGCCCCAGCATTTT. Protein sequence: CASSYGGGTNQPQHF.

The chain recombines TRBV4-1 with TRBJ2-7, with 7 bases matching TRBD1. The CDR3 runs 14 residues. J lost 4 bases, V lost 1 base, and 4 bases had no gene match. Germline loops: CDR1 MGHRA, CDR2 YSYEKL. The CDR3 DNA reads TGCGCCAGCAGCCAAGGGGACAGAGCTTACGAGCAGTACTTC. Translating gives CASSQGDRAYEQYF.

CDR3 sequence: CASSLGRDGTYEQYF. The CDR3 nucleotides read TGTGCCAGCAGCTTAGGAAGGGACGGGACCTACGAGCAGTACTTC. The chain carries TRBV7-2 and TRBJ2-7, with D perhaps being TRBD1 or TRBD2 (5 bases each). This CDR3 region has 15 residues. Germline V gene lookup returns CDR1 SGHTA and CDR2 FQGNSA. V lost 1 base to trimming and J lost 2 bases, with 12 bases between them. Variable domain in full (rest from reference TRBV7-2 and TRBJ2-7): GAGVSQSPSNKVTEKGKDVELRCDPISGHTALYWYRQSLGQGLEFLIYFQGNSAPDKSGLPSDRFSAERTGGSVSTLTIQRTQQEDSAVYLCASSLGRDGTYEQYFGPGTRLTVT.

This chain uses TRBV20-1 with TRBJ2-7; 7 nucleotides match TRBD2. Germline V gives CDR1 DFQATT, CDR2 SNEGSKA (reference sequence). J gave up 3 bases and V 4 bases, and 6 bases lay outside the gene matches. This CDR3 comprises 13 residues. CDR3 in DNA: TGCAGTGCTACTAGCGGAACGATCTACGAGCAGTACTTC. Amino acid sequence: CSATSGTIYEQYF.

V gene TRBV19 combines with J gene TRBJ2-3; D may be TRBD2 (6 bases). The CDR3 runs 14 residues. The V gene's germline CDR1 is LNHDA and CDR2 SQIVND (reference sequence). Trimming removed 7 bases at V and 6 bases at J, with 17 bases between. CDR3: CASNLAMGSDTQYF. The CDR3, as DNA: TGTGCCAGTAATCTAGCGATGGGGTCGGATACGCAGTATTTT.

The chain joins TRBV28 to TRBJ1-5, with a tentative D call TRBD1 (6 bases). The V end was cut by 2 bases, the J end by 3 bases, with 17 bases between. Per germline, CDR1 MDHEN and CDR2 SYDVKM. The CDR3 has 17 amino acids. In nucleotides, the CDR3 is TGTGCCAGCAGTTTACGGGGGGGCCGTTGGGTCAATCAGCCCCAGCATTTT. Translating it yields CASSLRGGRWVNQPQHF.

The rearrangement joins TRBV29-1 to TRBJ1-1, with D perhaps matching TRBD1 (6 bases). Per germline, CDR1 SQVTM and CDR2 ANQGSEA. The CDR3 loop spans 14 amino acids. Trimming pared 1 base from V and 3 bases from J, leaving 12 bases between. The DNA of the CDR3 is TGCAGCGTTGAAGTCAGGGGCCGGTACACTGAAGCTTTCTTT. It specifies CSVEVRGRYTEAFF.

This clonotype was recorded a few times. This chain connects TRBV15 to TRBJ2-1; TRBD2 aligns across 13 bases. V trimming: 1 base; J trimming: 10 bases; junction bases outside the gene matches: 7. Germline CDR1 reads LNHNV; CDR2 reads YYDKDF (reference sequence). The CDR3 contains 16 residues. CDR3 loop: CATSRGPTSGGPEQFF. The CDR3 nucleotides read TGTGCCACCAGCAGAGGACCGACTAGCGGGGGGCCCGAGCAGTTCTTC.

The rearrangement uses TRBV24-1 and TRBJ2-3, with 7 bases lining up with TRBD2. The length of the CDR3 is 16 residues. In germline, CDR1 is KGHDR, CDR2 SFDVKD. Trimming cost V 3 bases and J 0 bases; bases outside gene matches: 5. Written as DNA, the CDR3 is TGTGCCACCAGTGATGGAGCGGGGCCTAGCACAGATACGCAGTATTTT. Protein product: CATSDGAGPSTDTQYF.

This chain uses TRBV7-2 with TRBJ2-3; possibly TRBD2 for D (5 bases). V lost 5 bases and J 7 bases, leaving 22 bases between the germline ends. The CDR3 length is 16 residues. Germline-derived CDR1 and CDR2 are SGHTA and FQGNSA. The CDR3 is CASSQERATTKHTQYF. CDR3 in DNA: TGTGCCAGCAGCCAAGAAAGGGCAACGACTAAACATACGCAGTATTTT.

V is TRBV2 and J is TRBJ2-5, with D tentatively TRBD2 (6 bases). CDR1 and CDR2 (germline): SNHLY, FYNNEI. This CDR3 is 14 amino acids long. The V gene lost 6 bases and the J gene lost 1 base, with 12 bases spanning the gap. The CDR3 here is CASRGREAQETQYF. CDR3 DNA: TGTGCCAGCAGAGGCAGGGAGGCCCAAGAGACCCAGTACTTC. The whole variable domain, remainder taken from reference TRBV2 and TRBJ2-5, is EPEVTQTPSHQVTQMGQEVILRCVPISNHLYFYWYRQILGQKVEFLVSFYNNEISEKSEIFDDQFSVERPDGSNFTLKIRSTKLEDSAMYFCASRGREAQETQYFGPGTRLLVL.

This rearrangement joins TRBV20-1 to TRBJ1-6, with D tentatively TRBD1 (5 bases). Per germline, CDR1 DFQATT and CDR2 SNEGSKA (reference sequence). This CDR3 is built from 13 residues. CDR3 sequence reads: CSAGTILGSPLHF. Written as DNA, the CDR3 is TGCAGCGCGGGGACTATTCTAGGATCACCCCTCCACTTT.

The chain links TRBV5-1 to TRBJ1-1; D is unclear. Germline CDR1 and CDR2: SGHRS and YFSETQ. The CDR3 has 13 residues. The ends were cut back, 5 bases at V and 3 bases at J, with 11 bases in the middle. CDR3 residues: CASSRGTDTEAFF. The CDR3 DNA follows: TGCGCCAGCAGTCGGGGAACTGACACTGAAGCTTTCTTT.

In this sample, this clonotype turned up a few times. The J gene is TRBJ1-1, the V gene TRBV28; no reliable D call. The germline gives CDR1 MDHEN, CDR2 SYDVKM. V was trimmed by 5 bases and J by 1 base, leaving 8 bases between them. The CDR3 consists of 13 residues. CDR3 sequence (DNA): TGTGCCAGCAGTAGGCGGACGAACACTGAAGCTTTCTTT. Encoded protein: CASSRRTNTEAFF.

J is TRBJ1-4 and V is TRBV7-9; TRBD1 aligns across 10 bases. V lost 5 bases, J lost 7 bases, and 10 bases stayed unmatched. The CDR3 contains 16 residues. The germline gives CDR1 SEHNR, CDR2 FQNEAQ (reference sequence). The CDR3 DNA reads as TGTGCCAGCAGCCCCGGTAGGGGACAGGGGATTGAAAAACTGTTTTTT. It is translated as CASSPGRGQGIEKLFF. Complete variable domain (other parts from reference TRBV7-9 and TRBJ1-4): DTGVSQNPRHKITKRGQNVTFRCDPISEHNRLYWYRQTLGQGPEFLTYFQNEAQLEKSRLLSDRFSAERPKGSFSTLEIQRTEQGDSAMYLCASSPGRGQGIEKLFFGSGTQLSVL.

The table lists this clonotype with a few counts. The chain has TRBV12-3 or TRBV12-4 and TRBJ2-3; D is ambiguous. This CDR3 has 12 residues. The ends were cut back, 8 bases at V and 0 bases at J, with 6 bases in the middle. CDR3 nucleotide sequence: TGTGCCAGCCATTCTAGCACAGATACGCAGTATTTT. It translates to CASHSSTDTQYF.

This clonotype was seen a handful of times. The chain links TRBV6-2 or TRBV6-3 to TRBJ2-1; D unresolved. The CDR3 spans 13 residues. Germline values: CDR1 MNHEY, CDR2 SVGEGT. The V and J ends lost 8 bases and 5 bases respectively, with 13 bases between them. In nucleotides, the CDR3 is TGTGCCAGCCAGATGGACGCACACAATGAGCAGTTCTTC. It encodes CASQMDAHNEQFF.

V and J are TRBV30 and TRBJ1-2; D gene ambiguous. Trimming took 3 bases from V and 8 from J, leaving 13 bases between them. The CDR3 consists of 12 residues. The V gene's germline CDR1 is GTSNPN and CDR2 SVGIG (reference sequence). The CDR3 region has the DNA TGTGCCTGGAGCGGTGGACTAGGGGGCTACACCTTC. It specifies CAWSGGLGGYTF.

The genes are TRBV7-9 and TRBJ2-7, with 10 bases lining up with TRBD2. The CDR3 has 15 residues. Germline loops: CDR1 SEHNR, CDR2 FQNEAQ (reference sequence). The V segment lost 2 bases and the J segment 5 bases; nucleotides outside the gene matches: 6. CDR3 in amino acids: CASSLLAGGFNEQYF. DNA for the CDR3: TGTGCCAGCAGCTTATTAGCGGGAGGATTCAACGAGCAGTACTTC.

The chain is built from TRBV7-9 and TRBJ1-1, with TRBD1 matching 7 bases. The CDR3 is 14 residues long. Germline assignment: CDR1 SEHNR and CDR2 FQNEAQ (reference sequence). The V segment lost 2 bases and the J segment 7 bases; nucleotides outside the gene matches: 7. The CDR3 DNA reads TGTGCCAGCAGCTTAAGGGGGACAGTTGTTGAAGCTTTCTTT. Encoded protein: CASSLRGTVVEAFF.

V is TRBV12-3 or TRBV12-4 and J is TRBJ1-6; 8 bases are shared with TRBD1. CDR3 length: 15 residues. With 3 bases clipped from V and 9 bases from J, the junction kept 7 bases outside the gene matches. The CDR3 here is CASSFGQGLGSPLHF. CDR3 nucleotides: TGTGCCAGCAGTTTTGGACAGGGCCTTGGTTCACCCCTCCACTTT.

Only a few counts were recorded for this clonotype. This chain joins TRBV20-1 and TRBJ1-2, with 7 bases fitting TRBD1. The CDR3 spans 10 residues. With V trimmed by 3 bases and J by 10 bases, 2 bases remained unmatched. Germline CDR1 and CDR2: DFQATT and SNEGSKA (reference sequence). The CDR3 DNA is TGCAGTGCTAGGGGACAGCACTACACCTTC. This codes for CSARGQHYTF.

The chain links TRBV7-3 to TRBJ2-7; 7 bases align to TRBD2. CDR1 and CDR2 (germline): SGHTA, FQGTGA. The CDR3 consists of 15 residues. The junction had 10 bases not matched to a gene; V was cut back by 5 bases and J by 3 bases. The CDR3 protein is CASSALLATNYEQYF. The CDR3 DNA follows: TGTGCCAGCAGCGCTCTACTAGCGACAAACTACGAGCAGTACTTC.

J is TRBJ1-1 and V is TRBV30; TRBD1 matches 7 bases. V lost 4 bases and J lost 7; bases outside the gene matches: 3. The CDR3 loop spans 11 amino acids. Germline CDR1 reads GTSNPN; CDR2 reads SVGIG (reference sequence). CDR3 amino acids: CAWNRGYEAFF. The DNA for the CDR3 is TGTGCCTGGAACAGGGGCTATGAAGCTTTCTTT.

The chain is built from TRBV7-2 and TRBJ2-5; 10 bases map to TRBD2. The CDR3 has 14 residues. CDR1 and CDR2 from the germline V gene are SGHTA and FQGNSA. V gave up 2 bases and J gave up 5 bases; unmatched junction bases: 2. This CDR3 reads CASSLSGGAETQYF. CDR3 DNA sequence: TGTGCCAGCAGCTTAAGCGGGGGGGCGGAGACCCAGTACTTC.

The chain couples TRBV5-6 to TRBJ1-1; D gene unclear. CDR1 and CDR2 from the germline V gene are SGHDT and YYEEEE. With 2 bases removed from V and 1 base from J, the gap between germline ends came to 12 bases. The CDR3 length is 15 residues. This CDR3 reads CASSFLGSGNTEAFF. CDR3 DNA sequence: TGTGCCAGCAGCTTCTTGGGGTCGGGGAACACTGAAGCTTTCTTT.